The sample holds many counts of the clone carrying this T cell receptor (beta chain). Antigen unknown. Findings and caveats of the study: The larger-cohort validation was restricted to a single TCR beta V-J rearrangement rather than whole repertoires. Tumor-infiltrating Treg TCR alpha and beta sequences overlapped most with tumor naive CD4+ T cells, then blood naive.

The germline CDR1 and CDR2 sequences are GTSNPN and SVGIG (reference sequence). The ends were cut back, 5 bases at V and 0 bases at J, with 14 bases in the middle. The CDR3 is 15 residues long. TCRdb ran MiXCR on the 5' RACE reads and lists one entry per CDR3 protein. The sample contains several thousand distinct CDR3 sequences, roughly 36% of which appear only once. Memory CD4+ T cells were sorted as CD4+CD45RO+CD25- cells. The TCR sequence derives from a female donor with breast cancer. Sequencing was performed on tumor-infiltrating memory CD4+ T cells sorted from the breast tumor. Noted subset: memory CD4+ T cells, CD4+CD45RO+CD25-. The chain uses TRBV30 and TRBJ2-1; D may be TRBD1 or TRBD2 (6 bases each). In DNA, the CDR3 is TGTGCCTGGGGCGGGACACTGAGCTCCTACAATGAGCAGTTCTTC. Its translation is CAWGGTLSSYNEQFF.